One sample yielded the 6 T cell receptor beta chains listed below, sequenced in a study of shared clonotypes between healthy human individuals. Only in-frame clones appear in the TCRdb table, and some are missing; sequencing was by immunoSEQ multiplex PCR. Among nearly 1,000,000 clones listed, around three quarters were seen once. Input material: memory CD4+ T cells sorted from blood. This sample's subset: CD45RA-negative fraction. All receptors derive from a man between 18 and 29 years old in good health.

V gene TRBV4-3 combines with J gene TRBJ2-1; no definite D call. From germline, CDR1 is LGHNA and CDR2 YSLEER. With 0 bases removed from V and 3 bases from J, the gap between germline ends came to 6 bases. There are 14 residues in the CDR3. The CDR3 region is CASSQDTVYNEQFF. The DNA of the CDR3 is TGCGCCAGCAGCCAAGATACAGTCTACAATGAGCAGTTCTTC.

The chain uses TRBV5-8 and TRBJ2-7; D call uncertain. The CDR3 consists of 14 residues. V was shortened by 0 bases and J by 1 base, with 8 bases between the two germline ends. Per germline, CDR1 SGHTS and CDR2 YDEGEE. The CDR3 spells CASSLVGSSYEQYF. DNA for the CDR3: TGTGCCAGCAGCTTGGTCGGCAGTTCCTACGAGCAGTACTTC.

The CDR3 protein is CASSLSRQPLGGNEQFF. The CDR3 bases are TGTGCCAGCAGTTTATCGCGGCAGCCCTTAGGGGGCAATGAGCAGTTCTTC. The rearrangement uses TRBV27 and TRBJ2-1, with D possibly TRBD1 on 6 matching bases. Trimming pared 0 bases from V and 6 bases from J, leaving 18 bases between. Per the germline V gene, CDR1 is MNHEY and CDR2 is SMNVEV (reference sequence). The CDR3 has 17 residues.

V and J are TRBV18 and TRBJ2-7; the D call may be TRBD1 or TRBD2 (5 bases each). This CDR3 comprises 14 residues. Germline V gene sequence: CDR1 KGHSH, CDR2 LQKENI. Trimming cost V 2 bases and J 3 bases, with 11 bases left between them. This CDR3 is CASSPGTIDYEQYF. DNA for the CDR3: TGTGCCAGCTCACCAGGGACCATAGACTACGAGCAGTACTTC.

This chain joins TRBV9 and TRBJ2-1, with 7 bases aligning to TRBD2. CDR3 length equals 15 residues. Trimming removed 4 bases from V and 12 bases from J; junction bases left unmatched: 16. Germline loops: CDR1 SGDLS, CDR2 YYNGEE. As DNA, the CDR3 is TGTGCCAGCAGCCGGGGAGGGGATAACGGGATGCGGCAGTTCTTC. Translating it yields CASSRGGDNGMRQFF.

The chain recombines TRBV5-4 with TRBJ1-2; TRBD1 might be the D (6 bases). CDR3 length: 16 residues. Germline loops: CDR1 SGHNT, CDR2 YYREEE (reference sequence). V lost 3 bases and J 4 bases, leaving 19 bases between the germline ends. The CDR3 nucleotides read TGTGCCAGCAGCTCGCCATCCCGGGGGGGGGCCTATGGCTACACCTTC. This gives the protein CASSSPSRGGAYGYTF.